The source of this T cell receptor (beta chain) is a study of T-cell memory formation after mild COVID-19. General study results and limits: Clones shrinking from day 15 to 85 showed even CD4/CD8 mixes; later expanders tilted CD4+.

TCRdb fed the 5' RACE reads into MiXCR, producing one record per CDR3 protein. The profile shows tens of thousands of distinct CDR3 sequences, 25% to 30% of them singletons. This CDR3 is built from 14 residues. J was trimmed by 0 bases and V by 8 bases; bases with no gene match: 5. In regard to this clonotype: Its target is unknown.

The clonotype comes from a man aged 18-30 years who had mild COVID-19 (a few samples of this study predate the infection). Cell type and time point are not known. Sequencing was performed on PBMCs or a T cell subset sorted from them (not recorded which). The V call is TRBV12-3 or TRBV12-4, the J call TRBJ2-3, with 7 bases aligning to TRBD2. The CDR3 nucleotides are TGTGCCAGCCAAGCGGGGCTAAGCACAGATACGCAGTATTTT. This sequence encodes CASQAGLSTDTQYF.